Included here is one T cell receptor (beta chain) sequence, with context. This sample was taken from a study of ipilimumab plus nivolumab after autologous stem cell transplantation. CDR3 length: 13 amino acids. The germline gives CDR1 MNHNY, CDR2 SVGAGI (reference sequence). Trimming shortened V by 7 bases and J by 8 bases, and 17 bases separated the two germline ends. Libraries were prepared by immunoSEQ multiplex PCR; TCRdb keeps only in-frame clonotypes and omits some of them. The sample carries under 20,000 clones, 65% to 85% recorded once. This TCR came from a male donor with diffuse large B-cell lymphoma. The chain uses TRBV6-6 and TRBJ1-1; D is ambiguous. The specimen comprised PBMCs, sampled in a trial of ipilimumab plus nivolumab as post-transplant consolidation. CDR3: CASILDAQGEAFF. The CDR3 coding sequence is TGTGCCAGCATTCTGGACGCTCAAGGGGAAGCTTTCTTT.